Listed below are T cell receptor beta chains from one sample, sequenced in a study of blood T cell repertoires in COVID-19. Assay: immunoSEQ multiplex PCR; the TCRdb copy retains only in-frame clones and omits some. Of 200,000 to 250,000 clones in the sample, more than 85% were seen once. The sample taken for sequencing was peripheral blood. The receptors derive from a woman aged 45-60 years with COVID-19, enrolled during active disease. The CDR3 runs from the conserved cysteine through the conserved F or W. A D gene is named only where the DNA matches it firmly. Size values are once, few and many counts, or a class for expanded clones, and some rows have none.

cdr3_nt,cdr3_aa,j_call,d_call,v_call,clone_size
TGTGCCAGCAGCTCGGACATAGGACGGAGCTCTGGAAACACCATATATTTT,CASSSDIGRSSGNTIYF,TRBJ1-3,-,TRBV11-3,-
TGTGCCAGCAGCCAAGGGGAGGACCTCCTCCACTTT,CASSQGEDLLHF,TRBJ1-6,-,TRBV4-2,once
TGTGCCAGCAGCTCGGGGGGAGTAAGGCAAGATACGCAGTATTTT,CASSSGGVRQDTQYF,TRBJ2-3,TRBD2,TRBV5-4,-
TGCGCCAGCAGCTTTGGCTCGGACAGGGGTAATTCACCCCTCCACTTT,CASSFGSDRGNSPLHF,TRBJ1-6,TRBD1,TRBV5-1,-
TGTGCCAGCAGCTTAGGGCTTGACAGGGATATAGGAGGCTACACCTTC,CASSLGLDRDIGGYTF,TRBJ1-2,TRBD1,TRBV7-2,-
TGTGCCAGCAGCCCTTTAGCGGGGGCCGAGCAGTACTTC,CASSPLAGAEQYF,TRBJ2-7,TRBD2,TRBV14,-
TGTGCCAGTAGTATCGGGGTCGGTGAGCAGTTCTTC,CASSIGVGEQFF,TRBJ2-1,-,TRBV19,-
TGTGCCAGCAGCTCTATAATCGACACTGAAGCTTTCTTT,CASSSIIDTEAFF,TRBJ1-1,-,TRBV5-6,-
TGTGCCAGCAGTCTCACAGGGGGCTGGAACTATGGCTACACCTTC,CASSLTGGWNYGYTF,TRBJ1-2,TRBD1,TRBV28,-
TGTGCCAGCAGCTACCACACCAACACTGAAGCTTTCTTT,CASSYHTNTEAFF,TRBJ1-1,-,TRBV13,-
TGTGCCAGCACCCCCCCGGGACTAGCGAGAGGGGGGGAGCTGTTTTTT,CASTPPGLARGGELFF,TRBJ2-2,TRBD2,TRBV7-2,-
TGTGCCAGTAGTCCGGGATTCCAAGAGACCCAGTACTTC,CASSPGFQETQYF,TRBJ2-5,-,TRBV19,-
TGTGCCAGCAGCTTGGTCGGCAGGGTTCAAGGATCACCCCTCCACTTT,CASSLVGRVQGSPLHF,TRBJ1-6,-,TRBV5-6,-
TGTGCCAGTAGTATAGATCGGGACTCCCGGGGCCCACAGCAGTATTTT,CASSIDRDSRGPQQYF,TRBJ2-3,-,TRBV19,-
TGCAGTTGTTGGGGGGAAGAGACCCAGTACTTC,CSCWGEETQYF,TRBJ2-5,-,TRBV20-1,-
TGTGCCAGCAGCTTACCGACAGGGGGCGCAGGGAATGAGCAGTTCTTC,CASSLPTGGAGNEQFF,TRBJ2-1,TRBD1,TRBV11-3,-
TGTGCCAGCAGCCAATACAGGGTGCGGGTCACTGAAGCTTTCTTT,CASSQYRVRVTEAFF,TRBJ1-1,-,TRBV5-6,-
TGTGCCAGCAGTTTATCGGGGCCCGGGGCCAACGTCCTGACTTTC,CASSLSGPGANVLTF,TRBJ2-6,-,TRBV27,-
TGTGCCAGCTCACCGTCCGTGGCAGGGCGACATCAGCCCCAGCATTTT,CASSPSVAGRHQPQHF,TRBJ1-5,-,TRBV18,once
TGTGCCAGCAGCTTCGGACAGGGGGTAATCTACTATGGCTACACCTTC,CASSFGQGVIYYGYTF,TRBJ1-2,TRBD1,TRBV5-8,-
TGTGCCAGCAGTTCCCCAAGGGGGGGGCGAGCCCCCTACGAGCAGTACTTC,CASSSPRGGRAPYEQYF,TRBJ2-7,-,TRBV27,-
TGTGCCTGGGGAACAGGGGGCGCGGGCTATGGCTACACCTTC,CAWGTGGAGYGYTF,TRBJ1-2,TRBD1,TRBV30,-
TGTGCCAGCAGCCTCGGGGGACAGGCGAGCACCGGGGAGCTGTTTTTT,CASSLGGQASTGELFF,TRBJ2-2,TRBD1,TRBV7-6,-
TGTGCCACCAGCTTGAACACTGAAGCTTTCTTT,CATSLNTEAFF,TRBJ1-1,-,TRBV10-3,-
TGTGCCAGCAGCCCCCACGGAGCTGAAGCTTTCTTT,CASSPHGAEAFF,TRBJ1-1,-,TRBV7-8,-
TGCGCCAGCAGCCTCGGACAGGCTCTAGCCAAAAACATTCAGTACTTC,CASSLGQALAKNIQYF,TRBJ2-4,TRBD1,TRBV4-1,-
TGTGCCAGCAGCTCGGACAGGGGGCAGAATGAGCAGTTCTTC,CASSSDRGQNEQFF,TRBJ2-1,TRBD1,TRBV13,once
TGCGCCAGCAGCTATCCGGGACAGGCAAAAAATTCACCCCTCCACTTT,CASSYPGQAKNSPLHF,TRBJ1-6,TRBD1,TRBV4-1,-
TGCGCCAGCAGTGAGAATCCTAGCGGCTACCCCTACAATGAGCAGTTCTTC,CASSENPSGYPYNEQFF,TRBJ2-1,TRBD2,TRBV10-1,-
TGTGCCAGCAGCCCCTTTAGGACTACGAACACCGGGGAGCTGTTTTTT,CASSPFRTTNTGELFF,TRBJ2-2,-,TRBV7-8,-
TGTGCCAGCAGACCTGGACTAGCGGGGGGAGTAAGGGAGCTGTTTTTT,CASRPGLAGGVRELFF,TRBJ2-2,TRBD2,TRBV2,-
TGCTCCCTCGGGACAGACCTCTCTGGGGCCAACGTCCTGACTTTC,CSLGTDLSGANVLTF,TRBJ2-6,TRBD1,TRBV30,-
TGTGCCAGCAGCCCTGCGGGGAAGAGCACAGATACGCAGTATTTT,CASSPAGKSTDTQYF,TRBJ2-3,-,TRBV7-3,-
TGTGCCAGCAGCTTGTCAGGGGATCTGAACTATGGCTACACCTTC,CASSLSGDLNYGYTF,TRBJ1-2,-,TRBV7-2,-
TGTGCCAGCAGCTTCAACCGACTAGCGGGGGGGCCGGATACGCAGTATTTT,CASSFNRLAGGPDTQYF,TRBJ2-3,TRBD2,TRBV7-9,-
TGTGCCAGCAGTGTGGCGGGGGCTCATAACACCGGGGAGCTGTTTTTT,CASSVAGAHNTGELFF,TRBJ2-2,-,TRBV6-1,-
TGTGCCAGCAGCCAAAGACAGGGGAATGGCTACACCTTC,CASSQRQGNGYTF,TRBJ1-2,TRBD1,TRBV3-1/TRBV3-2,-
TGTGCCAGCAGTCCCTCTCAGGGGGCCCACTATGGCTACACCTTC,CASSPSQGAHYGYTF,TRBJ1-2,TRBD1,TRBV27,-
TGTGCCAGCAGTTTATACCTTAGACAGAACTCTGGGGCCAACGTCCTGACTTTC,CASSLYLRQNSGANVLTF,TRBJ2-6,-,TRBV27,-
TGTGCCAGCAGCTACCGGGGCACTGAAGCTTTCTTT,CASSYRGTEAFF,TRBJ1-1,-,TRBV11-2,-
TGTGCCAGCAGCCAAGTGGCAGGGGGATTTACTGAAGCTTTCTTT,CASSQVAGGFTEAFF,TRBJ1-1,TRBD1,TRBV14,-
TGTGCCAGCAGCCGGACAGGAATTGAAGCTTTCTTT,CASSRTGIEAFF,TRBJ1-1,TRBD1,TRBV12-3/TRBV12-4,-
TGTGCCAGCACCGCGCCCGGAGGGAATGAAAAACTGTTTTTT,CASTAPGGNEKLFF,TRBJ1-4,-,TRBV27,once
TGTGCCAGTAGTGGCCGGACAGGGGGTCGTGGGGCCAACGTCCTGACTTTC,CASSGRTGGRGANVLTF,TRBJ2-6,TRBD1,TRBV19,-
TGTGCCAGCAGCCAAACGGGAGAGGATGGGTATGGCTACACCTTC,CASSQTGEDGYGYTF,TRBJ1-2,-,TRBV3-1/TRBV3-2,-
TGTGCCAGCTCCTACGGAACAGGGGGGGCTGGGGCCAACGTCCTGACTTTC,CASSYGTGGAGANVLTF,TRBJ2-6,-,TRBV18,-
TGTGCCAGCAGCTTGGACCCTAGCGGGGGGGATACGCAGTATTTT,CASSLDPSGGDTQYF,TRBJ2-3,TRBD2,TRBV5-4,-
TGTGCCAGCAGCTTTGGGGACAGGTTCCCTTCACCCCTCCACTTT,CASSFGDRFPSPLHF,TRBJ1-6,TRBD1,TRBV13,-
TGTGCCAGCTCACCCTCAGAGAGGACTGAAGCTTTCTTT,CASSPSERTEAFF,TRBJ1-1,-,TRBV18,-
TGCGCCAGCAGCTGGGGCGGGGGCAACATTGAAGCTTTCTTT,CASSWGGGNIEAFF,TRBJ1-1,-,TRBV5-1,-
TGTGCCAGCAGTGCAGACAGTTATACGCAGTATTTT,CASSADSYTQYF,TRBJ2-3,-,TRBV2,-
TGTGCCAGCAGCTTTCGCAGGGGAACAGATACGCAGTATTTT,CASSFRRGTDTQYF,TRBJ2-3,-,TRBV7-3,-
TGTGCCAGCAGCGTCCGGGCGGGGCATGGCTACACCTTC,CASSVRAGHGYTF,TRBJ1-2,-,TRBV9,-
TGTGCCAGCAGCTTTGGCGCGGGGGTACCTGAAGCTTTCTTT,CASSFGAGVPEAFF,TRBJ1-1,-,TRBV5-6,-
TGTGCCAGCAGCTCACGACAGGGGAGGAGTACTGAAGCTTTCTTT,CASSSRQGRSTEAFF,TRBJ1-1,TRBD1,TRBV7-2,-
TGTGCCACGGGGGGGGCCCTTGGAGAGACCCAGTACTTC,CATGGALGETQYF,TRBJ2-5,TRBD2,TRBV6-5,-
TGTGCCAGCAGCTTAAACAGGGGGCGAGGTAGGACTGAAGCTTTCTTT,CASSLNRGRGRTEAFF,TRBJ1-1,TRBD1,TRBV7-3,-
TGTGCCAGCAGCCCGACAGGGGGTAATTCACCCCTCCACTTT,CASSPTGGNSPLHF,TRBJ1-6,TRBD1,TRBV3-1/TRBV3-2,-
TGTGCCAGCTCACAGCGGGGGAAAAATGAAAAACTGTTTTTT,CASSQRGKNEKLFF,TRBJ1-4,-,TRBV18,-